This T cell receptor (beta chain) comes out of a study of cytomegalovirus exposure and HLA in healthy donors. Trimming took 3 bases from V and 8 from J; bases not matched to a gene: 8. This CDR3 contains 16 residues. Germline values: CDR1 SGDLS, CDR2 YYNGEE. 60 Vbeta and 13 Jbeta primers were used in PCR. The method was immunoSEQ multiplex PCR; TCRdb's version includes in-frame clones alone and lacks a portion of them. The data show 120,000 to 150,000 clones, roughly 77% seen once. Sequencing was performed on PBMCs. The TCR sequence derives from a woman younger than 45 in good health and CMV-seronegative. This rearrangement joins TRBV9 to TRBJ2-3, with 14 nucleotides matching TRBD2. CDR3 sequence reads: CASSGRLAGGLGTQYF. The DNA of the CDR3 is TGTGCCAGCAGCGGTAGACTAGCGGGGGGGCTGGGTACGCAGTATTTT. The full variable domain, completed using reference TRBV9 and TRBJ2-3, is DSGVTQTPKHLITATGQRVTLRCSPRSGDLSVYWYQQSLDQGLQFLIQYYNGEERAKGNILERFSAQQFPDLHSELNLSSLELGDSALYFCASSGRLAGGLGTQYFGPGTRLTVL.